This T cell receptor beta chain was captured in a study of CD8+CD57+ T cells in acquired aplastic anemia. The patients chosen for sequencing had shown expansion of CD8+CD57+ cells (detected by flow cytometry). Genomic DNA, the template, was used for profiling of the TCR beta VDJ and CDR3. Each CDR3 protein gets one entry after TCRdb re-called the reads with MiXCR. The table includes about 180,000 distinct CDR3 sequences, around 63% detected once. Trimming left V 4 bases short and J 6 bases short, with 13 bases between. This CDR3 contains 13 residues. Germline V gene lookup returns CDR1 SGHTA and CDR2 FQGTGA.

The chain couples TRBV7-3 to TRBJ2-7; D remains unclear. The TCR was taken from a human donor with aplastic anemia. Sequencing used sorted CD4+, CD8+, or CD8+CD57+ T cells (not recorded which) from PBMCs. The chain's CDR3 is CASSSYGKAEQYF. The CDR3 DNA follows: TGTGCCAGCAGCTCCTACGGAAAAGCCGAGCAGTACTTC.